Detailed here is one TCR beta chain. Expressed TCRB transcripts got sequenced, as all isolated RNA was reverse transcribed. Repertoires were generated with immunoSEQ multiplex PCR, while TCRdb's copy carries only in-frame clones and drops some. The sample consists of about 230,000 clones, around 9.6% of them appearing once. Per germline, CDR1 SQVTM and CDR2 ANQGSEA. Trimming removed 6 bases from V and 0 bases from J; junction bases left unmatched: 3. CDR3 length: 14 amino acids. This entry belongs to a study of beta chain features in type 1 diabetes. Input material: naive CD4+ T cells from blood. The V gene is TRBV29-1, the J gene TRBJ2-2; 8 positions agree with TRBD1. The TCR was taken from a woman under 30 in good health. CDR3 loop: CSVLQGANTGELFF. Written as DNA, the CDR3 is TGCAGCGTACTACAGGGGGCGAACACCGGGGAGCTGTTTTTT.